This section outlines one T cell receptor (beta chain) sequence together with its context. This record belongs to a study of blood T cell repertoires in COVID-19. V shed 6 bases and J 5 bases; nucleotides not matched to a gene: 12. Germline lookup yields CDR1 MDHEN and CDR2 SYDVKM. The CDR3 is 16 amino acids. Only in-frame clones appear in the TCRdb table, and some are missing; sequencing was by immunoSEQ multiplex PCR. The table records roughly 280,000 clones, 70% to 90% of them present only once. The specimen was peripheral blood. The sequence came from a woman in her sixties or seventies with COVID-19, enrolled during active disease. The rearrangement joins TRBV28 to TRBJ1-1, with 10 bases lining up with TRBD1. In DNA, the CDR3 is TGTGCCAGCAGCCCCCCCGGGACAGGGGCGTGGACTGAAGCTTTCTTT. Amino acid sequence: CASSPPGTGAWTEAFF.